These 3 T cell receptor beta chains share one sample of origin, sequenced in a study of T cells in localized non-small cell lung cancer. The protocol was immunoSEQ multiplex PCR, while the TCRdb copy is restricted to in-frame clones and leaves out a portion. The repertoire holds about 82,000 clones, with around 81% as singletons. Sample: PBMCs, taken before any cancer treatment. Source of these receptors: a man aged 40 to 70 with stage II squamous cell lung carcinoma.

The rearrangement joins TRBV18 to TRBJ2-1; 8 bases line up with TRBD2. The germline CDR1 and CDR2 sequences are KGHSH and LQKENI. The CDR3 sequence is 15 residues long. J was trimmed by 6 bases and V by 1 base; bases with no gene match: 5. CDR3 sequence reads: CASSPRSLAGNEQFF. CDR3 sequence (DNA): TGTGCCAGCTCACCACGAAGTCTAGCGGGCAATGAGCAGTTCTTC.

The chain carries TRBV5-1 and TRBJ1-1; the D gene is possibly TRBD1 (6 bases). V was pared by 1 base and J by 1 base, with 8 bases between. Looked up from germline, CDR1 is SGHRS and CDR2 is YFSETQ. This CDR3 spans 14 amino acids. Written as DNA, the CDR3 is TGCGCCAGCAGCTTGACAGGGCAGAACACTGAAGCTTTCTTT. It is translated as CASSLTGQNTEAFF.

The V call is TRBV27, the J call TRBJ2-7; maybe TRBD1 (6 bases). CDR1 is MNHEY and CDR2 is SMNVEV in the germline V gene (reference sequence). This CDR3 has 13 residues. V was cut by 5 bases and J by 0 bases, with 8 bases left in between. The CDR3 sequence: CASSRGSSYEQYF. The CDR3 DNA reads as TGTGCCAGCAGTAGGGGGAGCTCCTACGAGCAGTACTTC.